This T cell receptor (beta chain) was documented in a study of identical twins. As regards this clonotype: As yet, its antigen is unknown.

Carrying unique molecular identifiers, the cDNA also gained a universal primer site through template switching. Via MiXCR, TCRdb re-called the 5' RACE reads, giving one row per CDR3 protein. The table includes roughly 250,000 distinct CDR3 sequences, about 7.5% detected once. The germline V gene has CDR1 KGHSH and CDR2 LQKENI. The CDR3 runs 14 residues. V lost 0 bases and J 6 bases, leaving 9 bases between the germline ends. Study results and limitations: One should note that invariant MAIT and iNKT cells could partly confound zero-insertion analyses. Cord blood beta clonotypes present at high abundance carried fewer insertions; no such pattern appeared in memory repertoires. An excess of low generation probability was shown by twin-shared out-of-frame alpha sequences.

These data are also associated with another study on yellow fever vaccine responses in identical twins.

V and J are TRBV18 and TRBJ2-1; possible D gene TRBD1, 5 bases. The TCR originated in a woman between 18 and 29 years old in good health. Material for sequencing was CD8+ T cells sorted from blood. DNA of the CDR3: TGTGCCAGCTCACCACCTGGACACATCAATGAGCAGTTCTTC. Translation gives CASSPPGHINEQFF.